This T cell receptor beta chain was sequenced in a study of blood T cell repertoires in COVID-19. About the research overall: Researchers got acute and convalescent COVID-19 samples from the United States, Italy and Spain. The cDNA or gDNA used as material had been derived from T cells, B-cell-depleted T cells, or PBMCs.

Authors' analysis steps: Amplification with reference gene primers provided the estimates of nucleated cell counts. Repertoires were generated with immunoSEQ multiplex PCR, while TCRdb's copy carries only in-frame clones and drops some. That table gives V, J and clone size, and the DNA gave D and trimming. The sample has roughly 200,000 clones; approximately 84% are singletons. CDR3 length equals 15 residues. The V and J ends lost 6 bases and 1 base, in that order; junction bases with no gene match: 7. Per germline, CDR1 MNHEY and CDR2 SVGAGI. Sequencing used peripheral blood. This clonotype originated in a man aged 50-59 years with active or convalescent COVID-19. This chain joins TRBV6-5 and TRBJ2-5, with 8 positions matching TRBD1. The CDR3, as DNA: TGTGCCAGCAGATTCGACAGGGGAGTCCAAGAGACCCAGTACTTC. Its translation is CASRFDRGVQETQYF.